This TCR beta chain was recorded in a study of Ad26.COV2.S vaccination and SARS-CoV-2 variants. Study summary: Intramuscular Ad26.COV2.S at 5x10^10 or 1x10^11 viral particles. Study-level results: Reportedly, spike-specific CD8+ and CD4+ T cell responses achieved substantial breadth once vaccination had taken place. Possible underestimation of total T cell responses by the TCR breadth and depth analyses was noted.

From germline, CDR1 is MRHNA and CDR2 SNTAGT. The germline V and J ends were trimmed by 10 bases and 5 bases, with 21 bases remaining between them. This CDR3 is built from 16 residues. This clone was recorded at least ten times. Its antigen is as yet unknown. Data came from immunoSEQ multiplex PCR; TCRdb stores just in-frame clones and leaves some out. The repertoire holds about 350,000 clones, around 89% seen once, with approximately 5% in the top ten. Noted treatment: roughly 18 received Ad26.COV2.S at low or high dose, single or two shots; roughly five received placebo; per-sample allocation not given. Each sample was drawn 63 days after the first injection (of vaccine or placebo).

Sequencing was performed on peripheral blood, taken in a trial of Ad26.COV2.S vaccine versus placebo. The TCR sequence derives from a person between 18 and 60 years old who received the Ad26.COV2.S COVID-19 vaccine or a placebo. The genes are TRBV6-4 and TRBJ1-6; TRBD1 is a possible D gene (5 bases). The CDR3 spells CANGGPGQGNNSPLHF. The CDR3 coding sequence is TGTGCCAACGGAGGACCGGGGCAGGGTAATAATTCACCCCTCCACTTT.